A single sample gave rise to the 12 T cell receptor beta chains below, sequenced in a study of blood T cell repertoires in COVID-19. Produced via immunoSEQ multiplex PCR; TCRdb's table is partial and in-frame only. The data show about 260,000 clones, with roughly 79% seen just once and about 1.9% held by the top ten. The sample was peripheral blood. These receptors were collected from a woman older than 75 with acute or convalescent COVID-19.

In its sample, this clone was seen a few times. The J gene is TRBJ2-5, the V gene TRBV29-1; a weak D match, TRBD1 (6 bases). Trimming removed 6 bases from V and 0 bases from J, with 8 bases in between. CDR3 length: 12 amino acids. Germline-derived CDR1 and CDR2 are SQVTM and ANQGSEA. The CDR3 sequence: CSVGQHQETQYF. In DNA, the CDR3 is TGCAGCGTAGGACAGCACCAAGAGACCCAGTACTTC.

This chain uses TRBV10-3 with TRBJ1-1; 10 positions match TRBD1. The CDR3 length is 15 residues. The ends lost 6 bases at V and 1 base at J; junction bases unmatched: 5. CDR1 and CDR2 from the germline V gene are ENHRY and SYGVKD. The CDR3 sequence is CAIRAGTGENTEAFF. In DNA, the CDR3 is TGTGCCATCAGAGCCGGGACAGGGGAGAACACTGAAGCTTTCTTT.

The rearrangement joins TRBV27 to TRBJ1-5; D uncertain. This CDR3 has 13 amino acids. In germline, CDR1 is MNHEY, CDR2 SMNVEV (reference sequence). With 3 bases removed from V and 3 bases from J, the gap between germline ends came to 6 bases. The chain's CDR3 is CASSFRDNQPQHF. The DNA for the CDR3 is TGTGCCAGCAGTTTCCGGGACAATCAGCCCCAGCATTTT.

CDR3 sequence: CASSLEGSGELFF. The DNA of the CDR3 is TGCGCCAGCAGCTTGGAAGGGAGCGGGGAGCTGTTTTTT. The V and J genes are TRBV5-1 and TRBJ2-2; D is perhaps TRBD2 (5 bases). CDR3 length: 13 amino acids. Germline loops: CDR1 SGHRS, CDR2 YFSETQ. V lost 0 bases to trimming and J lost 7 bases, with 7 bases between them. The variable domain in full, completed from reference TRBV5-1 and TRBJ2-2, reads KAGVTQTPRYLIKTRGQQVTLSCSPISGHRSVSWYQQTPGQGLQFLFEYFSETQRNKGNFPGRFSGRQFSNSRSEMNVSTLELGDSALYLCASSLEGSGELFFGEGSRLTVL.

V and J are TRBV12-5 and TRBJ2-3, with no clear D. The V end lost 1 base, the J end lost 3 bases, and 5 bases lay between the germline ends. The CDR3 has 13 amino acids. Looked up from germline, CDR1 is LGHNT and CDR2 is FRNRAP. DNA of the CDR3: TGTGCTAGTGGTTTGGCCCAGACAGATACGCAGTATTTT. Translated: CASGLAQTDTQYF.

The rearrangement joins TRBV6-6 to TRBJ1-1; 9 bases map to TRBD1. Losses at the gene ends were 5 bases for V and 9 bases for J; bases not matched to a gene: 4. This CDR3 has 12 residues. Germline V gene sequence: CDR1 MNHNY, CDR2 SVGAGI (reference sequence). Here the CDR3 DNA reads TGTGCCAGCAGTAGGGACAGGGAGAAAGCTTTCTTT. Its translation is CASSRDREKAFF.

This clone has a single count. The rearrangement links TRBV6-5 to TRBJ2-3; TRBD1 is a possible D gene (5 bases). Germline-derived CDR1 and CDR2 are MNHEY and SVGAGI. V was cut by 2 bases and J by 2 bases, with 8 bases left in between. The length of the CDR3 is 14 residues. CDR3 nucleotides: TGTGCCAGCAGTTACACGACAGCCACAGATACGCAGTATTTT. Translation gives CASSYTTATDTQYF.

The chain combines TRBV11-2 with TRBJ2-5; 7 nucleotides agree with TRBD2. The CDR3 runs 12 residues. The trim removed 7 bases at V and 7 bases at J, leaving 6 bases unmatched. CDR1 is SGHAT, CDR2 FQNNGV, per germline. CDR3 nucleotides: TGTGCCAGCAACCCTGGGGGGGGGACCCAGTACTTC. Residues: CASNPGGGTQYF.

The chain links TRBV7-8 to TRBJ1-3; D uncertain. The CDR3 is 15 residues long. V lost 1 base and J 4 bases, leaving 11 bases between the germline ends. Germline V CDR1 and CDR2: SGHVS, FQNEAQ. The CDR3 DNA reads as TGTGCCAGCAGCTTAGACGGGAGTAGGGGAAACACCATATATTTT. Translation gives CASSLDGSRGNTIYF.

This clone has more than one count but fewer than ten. The V and J genes are TRBV10-3 and TRBJ1-5; 7 nucleotides agree with TRBD1. The CDR3 runs to 15 residues. The V segment lost 6 bases and the J segment 3 bases; nucleotides outside the gene matches: 8. Germline CDR1 and CDR2: ENHRY and SYGVKD. The CDR3 is CAISDDRAPNQPQHF. CDR3 nucleotide sequence: TGTGCCATCAGCGATGACAGGGCCCCCAATCAGCCCCAGCATTTT.

The chain joins TRBV29-1 to TRBJ1-2; 7 nucleotides match TRBD1. The J segment lost 4 bases and the V segment lost 6 bases, leaving 2 bases of the junction unmatched. The CDR3 contains 11 residues. Germline values: CDR1 SQVTM, CDR2 ANQGSEA. In DNA, the CDR3 is TGCAGCGTCAGGGGGGCCTATGGCTACACCTTC. Amino acid sequence: CSVRGAYGYTF.

This chain connects TRBV28 to TRBJ2-3; 12 positions agree with TRBD1. The CDR3 is 17 amino acids. Germline V CDR1 and CDR2: MDHEN, SYDVKM. The V gene end was trimmed by 8 bases and the J gene end by 0 bases; junction bases not matched to a gene: 9. DNA for the CDR3: TGTGCCAGCGGGACAGGGGGCGGGACACTAAGCACAGATACGCAGTATTTT. Encoded protein: CASGTGGGTLSTDTQYF.